This record concerns one T cell receptor (beta chain) sequence. The data were obtained in a study of cytomegalovirus exposure and HLA in healthy donors. PCR was performed using 60 Vbeta and 13 Jbeta primers. Original processing methods: Unique TCR beta chains totaled some 78 million in a later count, with roughly 11 million of them shared. Clones were read by immunoSEQ multiplex PCR, and TCRdb kept only the in-frame ones, dropping some. V, J and clone size are those of that table, while D and trimming were read from the DNA. The table lists approximately 120,000 clones, with roughly 2% in the top ten. The CDR3 covers 15 residues. Per germline, CDR1 SGHDT and CDR2 YYEEEE. V dropped 0 bases and J dropped 6 bases, with 15 bases sitting between them.

The TCR comes from a woman aged 55-70 years in good health and CMV-seronegative. Input material: PBMCs. The chain joins TRBV5-6 to TRBJ2-5; D remains unclear. The CDR3 sequence: CASSLGFAVVKTQYF. The CDR3, as DNA: TGTGCCAGCAGCTTGGGGTTCGCGGTTGTAAAGACCCAGTACTTC.